One T cell receptor beta chain is described in this entry. The antigen remains undetermined. These data originate in a study of cytomegalovirus exposure and HLA in healthy donors. Study-wide findings and caveats: Upon later analysis, TCR association rates were observed to vary by HLA locus, being highest for DRB1 and lowest for HLA-C.

The PCR made use of 60 Vbeta and 13 Jbeta primers. The protocol was immunoSEQ multiplex PCR, while the TCRdb copy is restricted to in-frame clones and leaves out a portion. The sample shows roughly 180,000 clones, approximately 88% of them seen only once. This TCR was sampled from a boy between 2 and 10 years old in good health and CMV-seronegative. Input material: PBMCs.

The CDR3 loop reads CASSFGLEETQYF. The CDR3 DNA reads as TGTGCCAGCAGCTTTGGACTAGAAGAGACCCAGTACTTC. This chain links TRBV7-9 with TRBJ2-5, with 7 bases that match TRBD2. The CDR3 length is 13 residues. Losses at the gene ends were 3 bases for V and 3 bases for J; bases not matched to a gene: 1. Germline CDR1 and CDR2: SEHNR and FQNEAQ (reference sequence).